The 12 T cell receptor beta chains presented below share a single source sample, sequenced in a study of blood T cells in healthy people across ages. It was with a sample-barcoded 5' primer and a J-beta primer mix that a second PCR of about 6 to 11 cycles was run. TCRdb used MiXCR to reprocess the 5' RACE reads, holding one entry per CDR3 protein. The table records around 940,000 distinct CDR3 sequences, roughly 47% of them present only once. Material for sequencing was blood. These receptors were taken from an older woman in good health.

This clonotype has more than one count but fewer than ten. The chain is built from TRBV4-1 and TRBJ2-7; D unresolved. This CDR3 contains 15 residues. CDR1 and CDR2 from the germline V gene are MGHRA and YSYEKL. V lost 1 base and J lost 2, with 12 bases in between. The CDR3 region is CASSQVVRKTYEQYF. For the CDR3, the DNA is TGCGCCAGCAGCCAAGTGGTTCGTAAAACCTACGAGCAGTACTTC.

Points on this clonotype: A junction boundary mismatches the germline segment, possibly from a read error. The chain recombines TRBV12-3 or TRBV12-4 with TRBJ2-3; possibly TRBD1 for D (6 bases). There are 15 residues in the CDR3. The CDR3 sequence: CASSIALAGAGTQYF. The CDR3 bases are TGTGCCAGCAGTATAGCGCTAGCAGGGGCGGGTACGCAGTATTTT.

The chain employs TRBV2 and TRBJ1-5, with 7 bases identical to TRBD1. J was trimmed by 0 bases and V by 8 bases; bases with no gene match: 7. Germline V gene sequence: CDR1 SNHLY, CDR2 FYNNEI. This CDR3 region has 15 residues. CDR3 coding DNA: TGTGCCAGCTCATCACAGGGGTATAGCAATCAGCCCCAGCATTTT. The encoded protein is CASSSQGYSNQPQHF.

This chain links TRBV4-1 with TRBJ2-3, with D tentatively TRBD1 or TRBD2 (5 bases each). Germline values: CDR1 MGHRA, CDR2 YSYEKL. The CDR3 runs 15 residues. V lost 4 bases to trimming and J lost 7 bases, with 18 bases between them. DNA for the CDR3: TGCGCCAGCAGCCTAGGGGACCCGGCAGTGTATACGCAGTATTTT. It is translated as CASSLGDPAVYTQYF.

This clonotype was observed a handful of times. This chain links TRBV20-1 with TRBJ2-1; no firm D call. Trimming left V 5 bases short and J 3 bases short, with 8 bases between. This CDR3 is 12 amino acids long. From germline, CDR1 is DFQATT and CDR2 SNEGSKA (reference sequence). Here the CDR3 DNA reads TGCAGTGCTCCTAAGGTCTACAATGAGCAGTTCTTC. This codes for CSAPKVYNEQFF.

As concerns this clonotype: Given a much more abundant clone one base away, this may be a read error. The CDR3: CASTILTGTEVPGANVLTF. DNA of the CDR3: TGTGCCAGCACCATACTAACCGGGACAGAAGTTCCTGGGGCCAACGTCCTGACTTTC. The J gene is TRBJ2-6, the V gene TRBV7-8; 7 bases line up with TRBD1. CDR3 size: 19 residues. V lost 7 bases to trimming and J lost 2 bases; unmatched junction nucleotides: 17. Looked up from germline, CDR1 is SGHVS and CDR2 is FQNEAQ.

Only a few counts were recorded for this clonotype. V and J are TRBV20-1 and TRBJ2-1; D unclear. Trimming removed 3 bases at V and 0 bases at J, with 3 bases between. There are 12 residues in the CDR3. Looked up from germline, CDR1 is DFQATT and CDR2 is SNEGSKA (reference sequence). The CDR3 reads CSASDSYNEQFF. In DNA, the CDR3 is TGCAGTGCTAGCGACTCCTACAATGAGCAGTTCTTC.

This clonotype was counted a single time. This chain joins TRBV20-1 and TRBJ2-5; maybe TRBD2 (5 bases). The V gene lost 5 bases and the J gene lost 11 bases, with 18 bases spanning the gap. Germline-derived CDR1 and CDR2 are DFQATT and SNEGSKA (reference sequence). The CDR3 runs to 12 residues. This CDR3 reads CSADRTTWEQYF. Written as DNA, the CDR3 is TGCAGTGCTGACCGGACGACGTGGGAGCAGTACTTC.

CDR3 coding DNA: TGTGCCAGCAGTTTAACAAGACTAGAATCAGATACGCAGTATTTT. Translated, it gives CASSLTRLESDTQYF. The chain combines TRBV12-3 or TRBV12-4 with TRBJ2-3, with D perhaps matching TRBD2 (6 bases). This CDR3 has 15 residues. V lost 2 bases and J 4 bases, leaving 13 bases between the germline ends.

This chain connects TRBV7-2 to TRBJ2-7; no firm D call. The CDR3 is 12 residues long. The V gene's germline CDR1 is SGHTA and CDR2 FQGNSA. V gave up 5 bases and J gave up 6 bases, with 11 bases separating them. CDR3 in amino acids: CASSHGWREQYF. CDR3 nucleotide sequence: TGTGCCAGCAGCCATGGCTGGCGCGAGCAGTACTTC.

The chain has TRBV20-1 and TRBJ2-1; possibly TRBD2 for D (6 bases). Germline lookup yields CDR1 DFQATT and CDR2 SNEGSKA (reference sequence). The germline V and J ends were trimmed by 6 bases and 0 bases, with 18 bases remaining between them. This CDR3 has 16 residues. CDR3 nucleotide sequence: TGCAGTGCCACTAGCCGTACGTCCCCCTCCTACAATGAGCAGTTCTTC. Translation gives CSATSRTSPSYNEQFF.

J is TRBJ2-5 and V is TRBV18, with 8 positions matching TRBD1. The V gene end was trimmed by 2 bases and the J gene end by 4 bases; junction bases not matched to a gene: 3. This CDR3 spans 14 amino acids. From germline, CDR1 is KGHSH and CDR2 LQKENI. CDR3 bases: TGTGCCAGCTCACCAGGACAGGGTTTAGAGACCCAGTACTTC. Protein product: CASSPGQGLETQYF.